Described below is a single T cell receptor beta chain sequence and its context. This sample was taken from a study of identical twins' blood T cells. Each CDR3 protein gets one entry after TCRdb re-called the 5' RACE reads with MiXCR. The sample includes 350,000 to 450,000 distinct CDR3 sequences, roughly 27% of them seen just once. V was trimmed by 2 bases and J by 3 bases, leaving 4 bases between them. Germline V gene data show CDR1 as DFQATT and CDR2 as SNEGSKA (reference sequence). The CDR3 is made up of 12 amino acids. The TCR comes from a woman aged 18 to 50 in good health. J is TRBJ2-2 and V is TRBV20-1; D gene uncertain. Sequencing was carried out using PBMCs. CDR3 nucleotide sequence: TGCAGTGCTAGATCGGACACCGGGGAGCTGTTTTTT. It specifies CSARSDTGELFF.